This record covers a single T cell receptor beta chain. The protocol was immunoSEQ multiplex PCR, while the TCRdb copy is restricted to in-frame clones and leaves out a portion. The sample has about 56,000 clones, roughly nine tenths seen once. These data originate in a study of blood T cell repertoires in COVID-19. CDR1 and CDR2 (germline): GTSNPN, SVGIG (reference sequence). This CDR3 is 11 amino acids long. V lost 7 bases to trimming and J lost 2 bases, with 8 bases between them. A Seattle source enrolled patients during active infection and followed them longitudinally. Sequenced input: peripheral blood. The chain has TRBV30 and TRBJ1-1; D call uncertain. The sequence was obtained from a woman in her sixties or seventies with COVID-19, enrolled during active disease. For the CDR3, the DNA is TGTGCCTCCCAACTAAACACTGAAGCTTTCTTT. This encodes CASQLNTEAFF. The full variable domain, rest sourced from reference TRBV30 and TRBJ1-1, is SQTIHQWPATLVQPVGSPLSLECTVEGTSNPNLYWYRQAAGRGLQLLFYSVGIGQISSEVPQNLSASRPQDRQFILSSKKLLLSDSGFYLCASQLNTEAFFGQGTRLTVV.